The T cell receptor beta chain described here comes from a study of T cell responses to AZD1222 COVID-19 vaccine. Notes on the study in general: It should be noted that donors were predominantly white British and more often female, and clonal diversity was possibly underestimated. Spike-spanning, vaccine-associated CD4 TCRs were dominant at 160-218 and 743-854.

The protocol was immunoSEQ multiplex PCR, while the TCRdb copy is restricted to in-frame clones and leaves out a portion. The sample holds 90,000 to 110,000 clones, 85% to 90% seen once. Germline assignment: CDR1 LNHDA and CDR2 SQIVND (reference sequence). The CDR3 covers 15 residues. The V end was cut by 5 bases, the J end by 5 bases, with 18 bases between. To note about this clone: Its antigen remains unknown.

The source of this sequence is an adult who received the AZD1222 COVID-19 vaccine. V and J are TRBV19 and TRBJ2-5, with a weak D call TRBD1 (5 bases). Material: peripheral blood, obtained 28 days after the second AZD1222 dose. CDR3 residues: CASSASPQGWETQYF. As DNA, the CDR3 is TGTGCCAGTAGTGCTTCCCCGCAGGGTTGGGAGACCCAGTACTTC.